What follows is one T cell receptor (beta chain) and its context. The antigen is unknown. This record comes from a study of blood T cells in healthy people across ages. The germline V gene encodes CDR1 DFQATT and CDR2 SNEGSKA (reference sequence). This CDR3 region has 13 residues. Trimming shortened V by 0 bases and J by 3 bases, and 7 bases separated the two germline ends. Findings and caveats of the study: Significant beta diversity loss was already apparent by age approximately 38, declining roughly linearly. Greater diversity and more naive CD4+ cells were seen in long-lived donors than in aged donors.

PCR was performed a second time for 7 to 11 cycles using a sample-barcoded 5' primer and a J-beta primer mix. TCRdb re-analysed the 5' RACE reads in MiXCR, keeping a single row per CDR3 protein. Among over a million distinct CDR3 sequences, approximately 26% were seen once, and the ten largest hold 0.65% to 0.75%. These data were also filed under a second study, of T cells of mothers and their children. Per that study: Thymic selection molds TCR recombination output in much the same way for related pairs as for unrelated pairs.

The V and J genes are TRBV20-1 and TRBJ2-3, with no clear D. The receptor was derived from a girl aged 2-10 years in good health. Source material: blood. CDR3 in amino acids: CSARDFRTDTQYF. CDR3 nucleotide sequence: TGCAGTGCTAGAGATTTCCGGACAGATACGCAGTATTTT.